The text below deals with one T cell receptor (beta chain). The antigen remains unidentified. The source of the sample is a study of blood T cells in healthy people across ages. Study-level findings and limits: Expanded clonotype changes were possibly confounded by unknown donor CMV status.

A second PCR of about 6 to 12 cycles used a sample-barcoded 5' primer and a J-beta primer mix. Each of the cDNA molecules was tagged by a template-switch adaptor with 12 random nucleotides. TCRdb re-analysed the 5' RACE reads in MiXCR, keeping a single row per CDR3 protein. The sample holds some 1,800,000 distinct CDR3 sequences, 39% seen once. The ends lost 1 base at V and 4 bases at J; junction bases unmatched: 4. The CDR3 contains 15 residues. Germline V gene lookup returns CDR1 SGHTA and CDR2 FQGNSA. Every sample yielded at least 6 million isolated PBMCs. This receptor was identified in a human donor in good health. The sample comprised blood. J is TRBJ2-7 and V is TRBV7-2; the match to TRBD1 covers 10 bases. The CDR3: CASSLEGQGPYEQYF. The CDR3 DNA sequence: TGTGCCAGCAGCTTAGAGGGACAGGGGCCTTACGAGCAGTACTTC.